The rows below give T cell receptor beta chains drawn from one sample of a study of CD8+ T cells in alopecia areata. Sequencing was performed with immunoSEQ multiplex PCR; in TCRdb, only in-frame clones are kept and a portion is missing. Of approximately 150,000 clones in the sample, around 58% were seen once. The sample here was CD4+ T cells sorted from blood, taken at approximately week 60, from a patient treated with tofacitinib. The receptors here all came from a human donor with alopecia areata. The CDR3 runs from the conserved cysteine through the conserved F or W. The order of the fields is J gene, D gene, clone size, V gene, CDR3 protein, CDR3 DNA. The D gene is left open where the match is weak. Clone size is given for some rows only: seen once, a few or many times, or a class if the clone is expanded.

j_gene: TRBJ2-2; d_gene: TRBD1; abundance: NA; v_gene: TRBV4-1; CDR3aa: CASSHGTGDRPGELFF; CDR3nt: TGCGCCAGCAGCCACGGGACAGGGGATCGGCCCGGGGAGCTGTTTTTT
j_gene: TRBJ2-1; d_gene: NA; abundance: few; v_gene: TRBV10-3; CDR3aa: CAISVQNNEQFF; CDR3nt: TGTGCCATCAGTGTCCAAAACAATGAGCAGTTCTTC
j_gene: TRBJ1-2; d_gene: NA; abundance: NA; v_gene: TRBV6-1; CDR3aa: CAGRTEANYGYTF; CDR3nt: TGTGCCGGACGGACAGAGGCTAACTATGGCTACACCTTC
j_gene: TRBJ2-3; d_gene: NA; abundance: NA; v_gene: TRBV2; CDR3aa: CASSEGSTDTQYF; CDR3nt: TGTGCCAGCAGTGAAGGTAGCACAGATACGCAGTATTTT
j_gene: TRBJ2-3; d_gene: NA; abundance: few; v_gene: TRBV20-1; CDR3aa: CSARWTDTQYF; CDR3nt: TGCAGTGCTAGATGGACAGATACGCAGTATTTT
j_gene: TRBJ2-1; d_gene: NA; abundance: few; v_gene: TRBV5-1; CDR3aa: CASSSPGFVEQFF; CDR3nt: TGCGCCAGCAGCTCCCCCGGTTTCGTTGAGCAGTTCTTC
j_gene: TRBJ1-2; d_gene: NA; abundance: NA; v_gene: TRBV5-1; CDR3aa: CASSLAGGDYGYTF; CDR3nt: TGCGCCAGCAGCTTGGCGGGGGGCGACTATGGCTACACCTTC
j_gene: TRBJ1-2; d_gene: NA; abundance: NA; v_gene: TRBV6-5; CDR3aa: CASSYSWGRDDGYTF; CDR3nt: TGTGCCAGCAGTTACTCCTGGGGGCGTGATGATGGCTACACCTTC
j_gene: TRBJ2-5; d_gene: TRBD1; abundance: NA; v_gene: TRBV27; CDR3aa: CASRDRAEETQYF; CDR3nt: TGTGCCAGTCGGGACAGGGCGGAAGAGACCCAGTACTTC
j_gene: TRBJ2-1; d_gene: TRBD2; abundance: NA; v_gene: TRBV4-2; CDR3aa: CASSQELGLGPPQFF; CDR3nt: TGTGCCAGCAGCCAAGAATTAGGACTAGGGCCGCCCCAGTTCTTC
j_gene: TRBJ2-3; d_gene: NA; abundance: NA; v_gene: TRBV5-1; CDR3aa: CASSLQDTLTDTQYF; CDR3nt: TGCGCCAGCAGCTTACAGGATACTCTCACAGATACGCAGTATTTT
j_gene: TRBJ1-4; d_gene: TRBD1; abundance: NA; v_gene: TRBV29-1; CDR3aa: CSVGDGTELFF; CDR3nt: TGCAGCGTTGGAGACGGGACAGAACTGTTTTTT
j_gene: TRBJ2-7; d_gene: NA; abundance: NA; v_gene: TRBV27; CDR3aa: CASSFLYEQYF; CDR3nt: TGTGCCAGCAGTTTCTTGTACGAGCAGTACTTC
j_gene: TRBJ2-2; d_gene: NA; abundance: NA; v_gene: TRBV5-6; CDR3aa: CASSLGPTGELFF; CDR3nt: TGTGCCAGCAGCTTGGGGCCCACCGGGGAGCTGTTTTTT
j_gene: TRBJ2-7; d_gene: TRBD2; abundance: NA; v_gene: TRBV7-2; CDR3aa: CASSPRTSGGSPYEQYF; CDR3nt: TGTGCCAGCAGCCCTCGAACTAGCGGGGGTTCGCCCTACGAGCAGTACTTC
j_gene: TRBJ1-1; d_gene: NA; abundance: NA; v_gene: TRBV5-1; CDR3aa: CASSSQTMNTEAFF; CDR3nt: TGCGCCAGCAGCTCTCAGACCATGAACACTGAAGCTTTCTTT
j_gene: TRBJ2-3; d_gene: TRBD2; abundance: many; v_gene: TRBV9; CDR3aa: CASSAAGTSDRDTQYF; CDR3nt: TGTGCCAGCAGCGCCGCTGGGACTAGCGACAGAGATACGCAGTATTTT
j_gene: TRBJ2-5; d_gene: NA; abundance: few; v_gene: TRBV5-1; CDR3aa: CASSSGGRQTQYF; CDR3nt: TGCGCCAGCAGCTCTGGCGGGCGGCAGACCCAGTACTTC
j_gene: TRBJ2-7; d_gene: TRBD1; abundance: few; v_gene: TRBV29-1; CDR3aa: CSAEGQGVEQYF; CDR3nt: TGCAGCGCCGAAGGACAGGGCGTCGAGCAGTACTTC
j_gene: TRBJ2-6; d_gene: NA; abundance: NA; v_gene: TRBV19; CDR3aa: CASIQSSGANVLTF; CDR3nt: TGTGCCAGTATCCAGAGCTCTGGGGCCAACGTCCTGACTTTC
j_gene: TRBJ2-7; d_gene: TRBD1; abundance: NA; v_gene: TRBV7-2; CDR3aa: CASSLSGRGPEQYF; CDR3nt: TGTGCCAGCAGCTTATCGGGCAGGGGGCCCGAGCAGTACTTC
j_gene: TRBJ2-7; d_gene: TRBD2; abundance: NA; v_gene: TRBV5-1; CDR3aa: CASSPGGVVYEQYF; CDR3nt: TGCGCCAGCAGCCCCGGGGGGGTGGTCTACGAGCAGTACTTC
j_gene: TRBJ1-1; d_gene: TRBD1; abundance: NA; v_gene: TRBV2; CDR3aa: CASSVDRAPNTEAFF; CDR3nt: TGTGCCAGCAGTGTGGACAGGGCCCCGAACACTGAAGCTTTCTTT
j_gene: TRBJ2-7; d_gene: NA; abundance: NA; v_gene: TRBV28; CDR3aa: CASSFLAPYEQYF; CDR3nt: TGTGCCAGCAGTTTCCTGGCCCCCTACGAGCAGTACTTC